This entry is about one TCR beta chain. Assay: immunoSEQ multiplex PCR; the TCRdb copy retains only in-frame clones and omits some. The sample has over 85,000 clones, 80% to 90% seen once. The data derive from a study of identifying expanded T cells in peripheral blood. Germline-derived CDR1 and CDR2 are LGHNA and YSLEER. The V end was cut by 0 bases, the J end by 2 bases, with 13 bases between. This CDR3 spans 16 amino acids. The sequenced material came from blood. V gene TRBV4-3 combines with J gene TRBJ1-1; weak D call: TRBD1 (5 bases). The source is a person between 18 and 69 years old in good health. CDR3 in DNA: TGCGCCAGCAGCCAAGATACGACAGCGATTAACACTGAAGCTTTCTTT. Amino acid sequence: CASSQDTTAINTEAFF.